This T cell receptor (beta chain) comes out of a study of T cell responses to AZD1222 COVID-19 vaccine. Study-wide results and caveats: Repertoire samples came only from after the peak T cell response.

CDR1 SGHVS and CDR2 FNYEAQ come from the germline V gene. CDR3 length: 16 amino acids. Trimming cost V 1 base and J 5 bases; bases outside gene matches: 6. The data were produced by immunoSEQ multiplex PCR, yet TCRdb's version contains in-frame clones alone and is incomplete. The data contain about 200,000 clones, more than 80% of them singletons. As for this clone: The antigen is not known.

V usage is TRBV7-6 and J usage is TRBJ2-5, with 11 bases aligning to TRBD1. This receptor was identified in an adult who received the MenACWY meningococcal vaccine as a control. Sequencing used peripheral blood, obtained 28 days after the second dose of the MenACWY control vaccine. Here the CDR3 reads CASSLGGQGASETQYF. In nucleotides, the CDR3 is TGTGCCAGCAGCTTAGGTGGACAGGGGGCCTCCGAGACCCAGTACTTC.